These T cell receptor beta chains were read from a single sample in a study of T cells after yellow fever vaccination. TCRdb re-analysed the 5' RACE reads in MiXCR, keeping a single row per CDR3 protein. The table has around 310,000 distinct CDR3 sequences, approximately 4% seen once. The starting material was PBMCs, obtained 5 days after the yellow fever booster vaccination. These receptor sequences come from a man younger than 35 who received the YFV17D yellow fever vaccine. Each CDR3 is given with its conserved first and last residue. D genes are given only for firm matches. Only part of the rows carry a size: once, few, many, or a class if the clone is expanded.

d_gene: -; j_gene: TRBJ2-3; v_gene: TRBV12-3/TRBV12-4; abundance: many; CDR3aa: CATLGLTDTQYF; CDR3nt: TGTGCCACGCTAGGCCTCACAGATACGCAGTATTTT
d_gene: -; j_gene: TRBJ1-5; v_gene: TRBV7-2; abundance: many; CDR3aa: CASSLNGQGYQPQHF; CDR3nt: TGTGCCAGCAGCTTAAACGGGCAGGGGTATCAGCCCCAGCATTTT
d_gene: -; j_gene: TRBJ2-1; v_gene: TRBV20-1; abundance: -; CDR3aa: CSARAGASYNEQFF; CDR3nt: TGCAGTGCTAGAGCGGGAGCCTCCTACAATGAGCAGTTCTTC
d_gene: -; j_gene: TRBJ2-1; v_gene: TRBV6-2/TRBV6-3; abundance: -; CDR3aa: CASSYGGRSSYNEQFF; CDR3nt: TGTGCCAGCAGTTACGGCGGACGAAGCTCCTACAATGAGCAGTTCTTC
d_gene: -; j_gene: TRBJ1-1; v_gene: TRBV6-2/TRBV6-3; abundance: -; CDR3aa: CASSSAFGAGKFPTEAFF; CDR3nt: -
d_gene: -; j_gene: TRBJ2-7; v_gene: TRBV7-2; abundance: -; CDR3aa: CASSSLISRAYEQYF; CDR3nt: TGTGCCAGCAGCTCACTGATATCCAGGGCCTACGAGCAGTACTTC
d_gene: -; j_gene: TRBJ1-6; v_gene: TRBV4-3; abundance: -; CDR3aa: CASSQERGAYSPLHF; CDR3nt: TGCGCCAGCAGCCAAGAGAGGGGAGCTTATTCACCCCTCCACTTT
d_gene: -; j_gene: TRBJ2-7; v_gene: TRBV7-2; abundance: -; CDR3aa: CASSLEVYEQYF; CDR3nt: TGTGCCAGCAGCTTAGAGGTCTACGAGCAGTACTTC
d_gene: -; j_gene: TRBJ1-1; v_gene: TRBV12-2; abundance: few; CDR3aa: CASRLERPPNTEAFF; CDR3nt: TGTGCAAGTCGCTTGGAGAGACCTCCGAACACTGAAGCTTTCTTT
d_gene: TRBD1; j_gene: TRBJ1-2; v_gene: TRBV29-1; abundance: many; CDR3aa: CSVEDGTVPGYTF; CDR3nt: TGCAGCGTTGAAGATGGGACAGTACCTGGCTACACCTTC
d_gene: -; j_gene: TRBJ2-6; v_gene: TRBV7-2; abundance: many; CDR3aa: CASSPTSGANVLTF; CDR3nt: TGTGCCAGCAGCCCGACTTCTGGGGCCAACGTCCTGACTTTC
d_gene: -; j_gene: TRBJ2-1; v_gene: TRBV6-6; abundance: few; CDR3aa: CASSPSRTAKNEQFF; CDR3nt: TGTGCCAGCAGTCCCTCGCGGACAGCCAAGAATGAGCAGTTCTTC
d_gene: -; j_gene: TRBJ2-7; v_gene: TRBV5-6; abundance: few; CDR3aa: CASSLAVRRGASRRSYEQYF; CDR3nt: TGTGCCAGCAGCTTGGCGGTACGTCGAGGGGCTAGCAGGAGGTCCTACGAGCAGTACTTC
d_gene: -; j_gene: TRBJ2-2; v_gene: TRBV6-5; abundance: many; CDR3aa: CASALTANTGELFF; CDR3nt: TGTGCCAGCGCGTTAACCGCGAACACCGGGGAGCTGTTTTTT
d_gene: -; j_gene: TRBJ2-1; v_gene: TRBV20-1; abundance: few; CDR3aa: CSASLPQGGYNEQFF; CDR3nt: TGCAGTGCTAGCCTCCCTCAGGGGGGTTACAATGAGCAGTTCTTC
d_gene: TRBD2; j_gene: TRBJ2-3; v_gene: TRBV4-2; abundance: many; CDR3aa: CASSQEPQSTSGYTDTQYF; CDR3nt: TGTGCCAGCAGCCAAGAGCCCCAGAGTACTAGCGGTTACACAGATACGCAGTATTTT
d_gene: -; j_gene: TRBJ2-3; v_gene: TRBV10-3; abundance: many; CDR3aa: CAISDSRTTDTQYF; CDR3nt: TGTGCCATCAGTGACTCCAGGACCACAGATACGCAGTATTTT
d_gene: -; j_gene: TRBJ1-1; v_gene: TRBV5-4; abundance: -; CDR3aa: CASSSGVPGRFREAFF; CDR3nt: TGTGCCAGCAGCTCGGGGGTACCGGGGAGGTTTCGCGAAGCTTTCTTT
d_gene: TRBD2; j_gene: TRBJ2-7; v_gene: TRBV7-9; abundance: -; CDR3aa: CASSFAGGQGEQYF; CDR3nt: TGTGCCAGCAGCTTCGCGGGGGGCCAGGGCGAGCAGTACTTC
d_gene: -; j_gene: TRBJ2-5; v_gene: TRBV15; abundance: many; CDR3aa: CATSRGGAVETQYF; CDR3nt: TGTGCCACCAGCAGGGGGGGGGCTGTGGAGACCCAGTACTTC
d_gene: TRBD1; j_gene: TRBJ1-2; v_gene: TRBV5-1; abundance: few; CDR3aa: CASSAAGTGGYGYTF; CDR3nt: TGCGCCAGCAGCGCTGCCGGGACAGGGGGCTATGGCTACACCTTC
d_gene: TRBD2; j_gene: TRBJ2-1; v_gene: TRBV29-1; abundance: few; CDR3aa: CSVEGRTSPAYNEQFF; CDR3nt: TGCAGCGTTGAAGGTCGGACTAGCCCAGCCTACAATGAGCAGTTCTTC
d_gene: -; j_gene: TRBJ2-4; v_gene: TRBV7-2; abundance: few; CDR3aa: CASSLWTGSENIQYF; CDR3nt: TGTGCCAGCAGCTTATGGACCGGGTCCGAAAACATTCAGTACTTC
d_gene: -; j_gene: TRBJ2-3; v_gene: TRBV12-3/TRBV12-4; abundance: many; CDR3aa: CASSLVTGSTDTQYF; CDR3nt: TGTGCCAGCAGCTTAGTTACAGGCAGCACAGATACGCAGTATTTT
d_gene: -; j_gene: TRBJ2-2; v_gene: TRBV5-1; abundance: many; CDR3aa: CASSPGPRGGNTGELFF; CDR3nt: TGCGCCAGCAGCCCCGGACCCAGGGGGGGCAACACCGGGGAGCTGTTTTTT
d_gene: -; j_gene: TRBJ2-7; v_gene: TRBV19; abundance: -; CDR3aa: CASSITPGAPYEQYF; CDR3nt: TGTGCCAGTAGTATAACCCCGGGGGCTCCCTACGAGCAGTACTTC
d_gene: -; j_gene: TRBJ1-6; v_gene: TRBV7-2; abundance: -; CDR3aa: CASSPRGDSPLHF; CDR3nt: TGTGCCAGCAGCCCTAGGGGGGATTCACCCCTCCACTTT
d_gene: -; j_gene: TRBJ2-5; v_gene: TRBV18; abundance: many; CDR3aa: CASSVRTEETQYF; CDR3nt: TGTGCCAGCTCGGTCCGGACAGAAGAGACCCAGTACTTC
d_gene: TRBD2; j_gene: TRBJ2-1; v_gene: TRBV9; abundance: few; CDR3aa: CASSGEIGLAGRGDEQFF; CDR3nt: TGTGCCAGCAGCGGGGAAATTGGACTAGCGGGGCGCGGGGATGAGCAGTTCTTC
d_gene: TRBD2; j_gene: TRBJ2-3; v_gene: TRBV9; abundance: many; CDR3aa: CASSVDRGEIDTQYF; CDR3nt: TGTGCCAGCAGCGTAGATCGGGGGGAGATAGATACGCAGTATTTT
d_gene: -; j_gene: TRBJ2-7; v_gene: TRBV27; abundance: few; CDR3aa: CASSLSQGGRQYF; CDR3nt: TGTGCCAGCAGTTTATCACAGGGTGGGCGGCAGTACTTC
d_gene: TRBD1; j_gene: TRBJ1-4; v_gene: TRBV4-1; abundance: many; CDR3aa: CASSHPGQGAGGSEKLFF; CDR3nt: TGCGCCAGCAGCCATCCGGGACAGGGGGCGGGAGGGAGTGAAAAACTGTTTTTT
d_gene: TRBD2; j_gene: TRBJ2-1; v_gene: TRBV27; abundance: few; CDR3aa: CASSLSGGGALDEQFF; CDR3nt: TGTGCCAGCAGTTTATCGGGCGGGGGGGCCTTGGATGAGCAGTTCTTC
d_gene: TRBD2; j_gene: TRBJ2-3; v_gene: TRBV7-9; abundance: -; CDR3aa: CASSILAGGPQDTQYF; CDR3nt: TGTGCCAGCAGCATACTAGCGGGGGGGCCCCAAGATACGCAGTATTTT
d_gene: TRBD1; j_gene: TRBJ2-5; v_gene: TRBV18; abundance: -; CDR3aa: CASSQGQGRQETQYF; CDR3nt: TGTGCCAGCTCACAAGGACAGGGGCGGCAAGAGACCCAGTACTTC
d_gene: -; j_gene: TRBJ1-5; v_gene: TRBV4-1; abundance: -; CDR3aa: CASSQKGDTNQPQHF; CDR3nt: TGCGCCAGCAGCCAAAAGGGGGATACCAACCAGCCCCAGCATTTT
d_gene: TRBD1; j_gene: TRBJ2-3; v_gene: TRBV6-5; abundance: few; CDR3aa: CASSYGQGAPTDTQYF; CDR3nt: TGTGCCAGCAGTTACGGGCAGGGGGCCCCCACAGATACGCAGTATTTT
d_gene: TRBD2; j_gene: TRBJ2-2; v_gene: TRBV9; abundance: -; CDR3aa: CASSVGPAGLGAGGNTGELFF; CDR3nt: TGTGCCAGCAGCGTAGGACCCGCGGGGCTTGGGGCGGGGGGTAACACCGGGGAGCTGTTTTTT
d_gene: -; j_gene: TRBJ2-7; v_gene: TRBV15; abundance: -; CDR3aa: CATSRTGELGYEQYF; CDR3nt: TGTGCCACCAGCAGGACAGGCGAGCTAGGTTACGAGCAGTACTTC
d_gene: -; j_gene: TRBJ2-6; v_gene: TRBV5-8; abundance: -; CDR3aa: CASSPGWSGANVLTF; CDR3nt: TGTGCCAGCAGCCCCGGTTGGTCTGGGGCCAACGTCCTGACTTTC
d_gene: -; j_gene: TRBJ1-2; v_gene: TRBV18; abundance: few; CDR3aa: CASQAREGGYGYTF; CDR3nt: TGTGCCAGCCAAGCCCGTGAGGGGGGCTATGGCTACACCTTC
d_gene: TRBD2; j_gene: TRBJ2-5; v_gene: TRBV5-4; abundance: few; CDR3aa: CASRVAGGMETQYF; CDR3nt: TGTGCCAGCAGAGTGGCGGGGGGCATGGAGACCCAGTACTTC
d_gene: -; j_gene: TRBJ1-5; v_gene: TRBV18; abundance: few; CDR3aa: CASGRDRQEPQHF; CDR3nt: TGTGCCAGCGGGCGAGACAGGCAGGAGCCCCAGCATTTT
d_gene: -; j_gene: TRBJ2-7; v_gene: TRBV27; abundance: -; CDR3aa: CASSWGVSYEQYF; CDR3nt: TGTGCCAGCAGTTGGGGGGTTTCCTACGAGCAGTACTTC
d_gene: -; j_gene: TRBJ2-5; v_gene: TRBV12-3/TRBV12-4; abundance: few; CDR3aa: CASSAHTGKETQYF; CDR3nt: TGTGCCAGCAGTGCCCATACAGGGAAAGAGACCCAGTACTTC
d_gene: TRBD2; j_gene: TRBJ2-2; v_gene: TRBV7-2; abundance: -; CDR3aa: CASSRERGSIGELFF; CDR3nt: TGTGCCAGCAGCCGAGAGCGGGGGTCGATCGGGGAGCTGTTTTTT
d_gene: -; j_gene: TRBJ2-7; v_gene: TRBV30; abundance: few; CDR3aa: CAWGAYEQYF; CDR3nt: TGTGCCTGGGGGGCCTACGAGCAGTACTTC
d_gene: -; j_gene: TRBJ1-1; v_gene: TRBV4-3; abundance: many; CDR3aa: CASSQDGRQTFF; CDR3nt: TGCGCCAGCAGCCAAGATGGCAGGCAAACTTTCTTT
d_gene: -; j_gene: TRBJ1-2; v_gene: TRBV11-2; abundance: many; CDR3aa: CASSLDQGNGGYTF; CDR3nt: TGTGCCAGCAGCTTAGATCAGGGAAACGGGGGCTACACCTTC
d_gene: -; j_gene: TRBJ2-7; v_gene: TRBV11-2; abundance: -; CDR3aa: CASRPGFSYEQYF; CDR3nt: TGTGCCAGCAGACCGGGATTCTCCTACGAGCAGTACTTC
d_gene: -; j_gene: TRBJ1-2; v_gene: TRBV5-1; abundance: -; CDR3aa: CASSLGPQHINYGYTF; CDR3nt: TGCGCCAGCAGCTTGGGGCCCCAACATATTAACTATGGCTACACCTTC
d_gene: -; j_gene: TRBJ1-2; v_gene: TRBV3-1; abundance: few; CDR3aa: CASRPNLQNNYGYTF; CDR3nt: TGTGCCAGCAGACCCAACCTACAGAATAACTATGGCTACACCTTC